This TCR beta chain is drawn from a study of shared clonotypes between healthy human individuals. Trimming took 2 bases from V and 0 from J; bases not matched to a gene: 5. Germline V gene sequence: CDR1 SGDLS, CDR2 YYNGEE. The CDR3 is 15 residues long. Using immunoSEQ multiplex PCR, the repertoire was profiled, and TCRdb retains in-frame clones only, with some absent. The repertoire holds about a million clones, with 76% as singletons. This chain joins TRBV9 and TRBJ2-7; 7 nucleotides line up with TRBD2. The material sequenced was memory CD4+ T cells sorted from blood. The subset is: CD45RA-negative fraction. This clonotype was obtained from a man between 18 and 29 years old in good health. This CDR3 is CASSVQGGSSYEQYF. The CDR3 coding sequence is TGTGCCAGCAGCGTCCAGGGCGGGAGCTCCTACGAGCAGTACTTC.